These 8 T cell receptor beta chains originate from one sample sequenced in a study of Graves' ophthalmopathy and Graves' hyperthyroidism. TCR beta CDR3 regions were amplified from RNA transcripts. The first round was an RT-PCR with HTBI primers, and the second round was a multiplex PCR. TCRdb re-derived calls from the multiplex PCR reads in MiXCR, one entry per CDR3 protein. The sample carries about 210,000 distinct CDR3 sequences, roughly 29% recorded once. Sequenced input: peripheral blood. These receptors all come from a man aged 50 or older with Graves' ophthalmopathy.

The table lists this clonotype with many counts. This sequence joins TRBV12-3 or TRBV12-4 and TRBJ2-2; tentatively, D is TRBD2 (5 bases). This CDR3 spans 13 amino acids. V lost 3 bases, J lost 8 bases, and 10 bases lay in between. The chain's CDR3 is CASSLMAGGELFF. CDR3 DNA: TGTGCCAGCAGTTTGATGGCGGGTGGGGAGCTGTTTTTT.

In this sample, this clonotype turned up many times. The CDR3 here is CASSLLTGSNTEAFF. As DNA, the CDR3 is TGCGCCAGCAGCTTACTGACAGGGTCGAACACTGAAGCTTTCTTT. The chain recombines TRBV5-1 with TRBJ1-1, with 7 bases fitting TRBD1. The germline V gene encodes CDR1 SGHRS and CDR2 YFSETQ. There are 15 residues in the CDR3. Losses at the gene ends were 2 bases for V and 1 base for J; bases not matched to a gene: 5.

This clonotype has at least ten counts. The gene calls are TRBV7-9 and TRBJ1-2; D gene uncertain. There are 13 residues in the CDR3. Trimming left V 5 bases short and J 6 bases short, with 13 bases between. Germline V gene sequence: CDR1 SEHNR, CDR2 FQNEAQ (reference sequence). CDR3 bases: TGTGCCAGCAGCCCACCAGGCGAGGATGGCTACACCTTC. Translating it yields CASSPPGEDGYTF.

There are many counts of this clonotype. The CDR3 DNA sequence: TGTGCCACCAGCAGCGAGAAGGGCCTTGACCAGTACTTC. Translation gives CATSSEKGLDQYF. The rearrangement uses TRBV15 and TRBJ2-5; D remains ambiguous. Trimming pared 3 bases from V and 10 bases from J, leaving 15 bases between. Germline V gene sequence: CDR1 LNHNV, CDR2 YYDKDF (reference sequence). This CDR3 contains 13 residues.

This chain joins TRBV28 and TRBJ2-7; maybe TRBD1 (6 bases). The CDR3 is 14 residues long. Per the germline V gene, CDR1 is MDHEN and CDR2 is SYDVKM. The germline V and J ends were trimmed by 6 bases and 6 bases, with 18 bases remaining between them. CDR3 sequence (DNA): TGTGCCAGCAGCGCCTTGGGTCAGGGGCTCGAGCAGTACTTC. It translates to CASSALGQGLEQYF. Together with reference TRBV28 and TRBJ2-7, the CDR3 gives the full variable domain: DVKVTQSSRYLVKRTGEKVFLECVQDMDHENMFWYRQDPGLGLRLIYFSYDVKMKEKGDIPEGYSVSREKKERFSLILESASTNQTSMYLCASSALGQGLEQYFGPGTRLTVT.

There are a few counts of this clonotype. The chain has TRBV28 and TRBJ2-5; 10 nucleotides align to TRBD2. Germline loops: CDR1 MDHEN, CDR2 SYDVKM. Trimming took 2 bases from V and 4 from J; bases not matched to a gene: 7. There are 16 residues in the CDR3. This chain's CDR3 is CASSLPSGGSRETQYF. For the CDR3, the DNA is TGTGCCAGCAGTTTACCTAGCGGGGGTTCAAGAGAGACCCAGTACTTC.

This chain connects TRBV12-3 or TRBV12-4 to TRBJ2-5, with D perhaps TRBD2 (5 bases). V shed 4 bases and J shed 5 bases, with 14 bases lying between them. The CDR3 extends over 14 amino acids. The CDR3 nucleotides read TGTGCCAGCAGTTCCAGCGGAACCTGGGAGACCCAGTACTTC. This gives the protein CASSSSGTWETQYF.

This clonotype was picked up many times. This chain links TRBV29-1 with TRBJ2-2; D uncertain. With 4 bases removed from V and 7 bases from J, the gap between germline ends came to 10 bases. CDR1 is SQVTM and CDR2 is ANQGSEA in the germline V gene. The CDR3 extends over 12 amino acids. CDR3 coding DNA: TGCAGCGTTGTCCCCATGGGCGGGGAGCTGTTTTTT. Amino acid sequence: CSVVPMGGELFF.